These 5 T cell receptor beta chains were all obtained from the same sample, sequenced in a study of blood T cell repertoires in COVID-19. The method was immunoSEQ multiplex PCR; TCRdb's version includes in-frame clones alone and lacks a portion of them. The sample lists around 180,000 clones; less than 85% were seen once. The sample taken for sequencing was peripheral blood. These receptors all stem from a human donor in a cohort sampled during active COVID-19.

Written as DNA, the CDR3 is TGCGCCAGCAGCCAAAAGGGGGCCGATAATTCACCCCTCCACTTT. This codes for CASSQKGADNSPLHF. The chain carries TRBV4-1 and TRBJ1-6; 7 bases fit TRBD1. The V and J ends lost 2 bases and 5 bases, in that order; junction bases with no gene match: 3. Per germline, CDR1 MGHRA and CDR2 YSYEKL. The CDR3 totals 15 residues.

The rearrangement uses TRBV12-3 or TRBV12-4 and TRBJ2-7, with D perhaps matching TRBD1 (6 bases). The length of the CDR3 is 13 residues. The V end was cut by 6 bases, the J end by 5 bases, with 14 bases between. The CDR3 here is CASRLSQGNEQYF. CDR3 sequence (DNA): TGTGCCAGCAGGCTCTCGCAGGGGAACGAGCAGTACTTC.

The rearrangement joins TRBV13 to TRBJ1-2; 9 nucleotides align to TRBD1. V lost 2 bases and J lost 6; bases outside the gene matches: 4. Germline CDR1 reads PRHDT; CDR2 reads FYEKMQ (reference sequence). CDR3 length equals 14 residues. The CDR3 protein is CASSLKQGAHGYTF. The CDR3 region has the DNA TGTGCCAGCAGCTTAAAACAGGGGGCGCATGGCTACACCTTC.

The rearrangement uses TRBV5-6 and TRBJ2-7, with D perhaps matching TRBD1 (6 bases). The CDR3 spans 14 residues. V was clipped by 0 bases and J by 3 bases, with 10 bases between them. Germline V gives CDR1 SGHDT, CDR2 YYEEEE. CDR3 amino acids: CASSLGDRYYEQYF. Here the CDR3 DNA reads TGTGCCAGCAGCTTGGGCGACAGGTACTACGAGCAGTACTTC.

This chain connects TRBV6-5 to TRBJ2-7; D is ambiguous. Deletions cut 9 bases from V and 0 bases from J, with 9 bases between. CDR1 MNHEY and CDR2 SVGAGI come from the germline V gene. The CDR3 is made up of 12 amino acids. CDR3 nucleotide sequence: TGTGCCAGGTTTTCTAGCTCCTACGAGCAGTACTTC. Translated: CARFSSSYEQYF.